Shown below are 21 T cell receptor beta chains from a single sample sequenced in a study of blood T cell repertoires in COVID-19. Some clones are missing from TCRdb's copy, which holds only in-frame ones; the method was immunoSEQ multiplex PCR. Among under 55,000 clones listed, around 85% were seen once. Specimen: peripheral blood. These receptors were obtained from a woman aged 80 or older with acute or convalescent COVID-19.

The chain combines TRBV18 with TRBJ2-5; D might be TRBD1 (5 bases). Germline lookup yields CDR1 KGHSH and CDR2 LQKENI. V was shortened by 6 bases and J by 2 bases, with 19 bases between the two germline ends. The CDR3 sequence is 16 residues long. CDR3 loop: CASSPRQYAIQETQYF. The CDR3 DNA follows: TGTGCCAGCTCCCCGAGACAGTACGCCATTCAAGAGACCCAGTACTTC.

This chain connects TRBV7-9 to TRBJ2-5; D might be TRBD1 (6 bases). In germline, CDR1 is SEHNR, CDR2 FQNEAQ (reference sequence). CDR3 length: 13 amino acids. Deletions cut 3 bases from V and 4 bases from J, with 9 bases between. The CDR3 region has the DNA TGTGCCAGCAGCTTTGTGGGGGCAGAGACCCAGTACTTC. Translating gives CASSFVGAETQYF.

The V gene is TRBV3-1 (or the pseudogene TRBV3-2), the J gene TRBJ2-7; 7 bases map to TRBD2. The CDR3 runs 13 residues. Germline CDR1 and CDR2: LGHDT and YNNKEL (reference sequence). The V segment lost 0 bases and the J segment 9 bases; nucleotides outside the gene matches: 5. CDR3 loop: CASSQDFGGGQYF. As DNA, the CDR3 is TGTGCCAGCAGCCAAGATTTCGGCGGGGGGCAGTACTTC.

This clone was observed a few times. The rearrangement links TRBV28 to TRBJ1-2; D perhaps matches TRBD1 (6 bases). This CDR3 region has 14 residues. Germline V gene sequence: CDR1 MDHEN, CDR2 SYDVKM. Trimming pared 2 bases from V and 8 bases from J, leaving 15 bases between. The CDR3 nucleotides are TGTGCCAGCAGTTTAGGGGACACTACGGGCGGCTACACCTTC. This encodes CASSLGDTTGGYTF.

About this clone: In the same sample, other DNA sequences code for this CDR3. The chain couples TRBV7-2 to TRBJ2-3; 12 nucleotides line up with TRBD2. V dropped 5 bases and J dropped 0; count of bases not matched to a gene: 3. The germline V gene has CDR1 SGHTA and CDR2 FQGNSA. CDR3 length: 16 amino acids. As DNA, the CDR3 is TGTGCCAGCAGCCAGGGGACTAGCGGGAGCACAGATACGCAGTATTTT. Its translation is CASSQGTSGSTDTQYF.

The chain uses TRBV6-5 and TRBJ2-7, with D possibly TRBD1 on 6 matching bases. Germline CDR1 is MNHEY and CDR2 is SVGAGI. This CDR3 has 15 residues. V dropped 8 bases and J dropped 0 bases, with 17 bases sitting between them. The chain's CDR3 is CASGGGWDGSYEQYF. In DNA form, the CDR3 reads TGTGCCAGCGGGGGCGGTTGGGACGGCTCCTACGAGCAGTACTTC.

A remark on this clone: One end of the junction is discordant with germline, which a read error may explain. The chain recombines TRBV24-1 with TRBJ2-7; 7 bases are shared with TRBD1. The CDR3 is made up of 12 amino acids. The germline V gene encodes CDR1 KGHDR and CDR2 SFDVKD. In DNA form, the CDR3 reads TGTGCCACCAGTGATTTGGCAGGGGGTAGAAGCTTC. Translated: CATSDLAGGRSF.

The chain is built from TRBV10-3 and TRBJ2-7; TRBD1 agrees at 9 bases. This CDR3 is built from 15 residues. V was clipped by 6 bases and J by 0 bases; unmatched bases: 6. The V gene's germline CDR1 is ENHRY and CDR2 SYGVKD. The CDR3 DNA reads TGTGCCATCAGACAGACAGGGGGGGGCTCCTACGAGCAGTACTTC. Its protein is CAIRQTGGGSYEQYF.

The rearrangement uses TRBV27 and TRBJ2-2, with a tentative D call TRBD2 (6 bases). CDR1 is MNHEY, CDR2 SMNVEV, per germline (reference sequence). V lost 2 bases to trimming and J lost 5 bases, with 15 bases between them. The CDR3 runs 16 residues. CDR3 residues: CASSLIGGVGTGELFF. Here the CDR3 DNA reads TGTGCCAGCAGTTTAATAGGAGGGGTCGGAACCGGGGAGCTGTTTTTT.

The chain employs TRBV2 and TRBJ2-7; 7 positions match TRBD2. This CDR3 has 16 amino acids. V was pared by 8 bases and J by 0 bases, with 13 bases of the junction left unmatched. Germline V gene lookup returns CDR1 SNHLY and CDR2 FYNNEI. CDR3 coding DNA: TGTGCCAGCTGGGGGGGGGACCGGGTGGGCTCCTACGAGCAGTACTTC. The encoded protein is CASWGGDRVGSYEQYF.

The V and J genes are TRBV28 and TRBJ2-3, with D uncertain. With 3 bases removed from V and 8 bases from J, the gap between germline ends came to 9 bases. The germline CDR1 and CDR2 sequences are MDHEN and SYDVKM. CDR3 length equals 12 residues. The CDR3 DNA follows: TGTGCCAGCAGTTTGAGAGGCGGTACGCAGTATTTT. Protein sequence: CASSLRGGTQYF.

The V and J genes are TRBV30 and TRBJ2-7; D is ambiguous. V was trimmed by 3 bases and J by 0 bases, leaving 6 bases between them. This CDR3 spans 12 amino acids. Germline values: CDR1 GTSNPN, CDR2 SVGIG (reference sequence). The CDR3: CAWSFPSYEQYF. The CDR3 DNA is TGTGCCTGGAGCTTCCCCTCCTACGAGCAGTACTTC.

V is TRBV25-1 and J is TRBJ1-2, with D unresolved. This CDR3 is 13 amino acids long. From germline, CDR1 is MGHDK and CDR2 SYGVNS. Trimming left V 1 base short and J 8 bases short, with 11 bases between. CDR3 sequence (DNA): TGTGCCAGCAGTGAATCCCATGCGGGCGGCTACACCTTC. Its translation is CASSESHAGGYTF.

CDR3 sequence reads: CASSPSSGRSYNEQFF. The CDR3 nucleotides read TGTGCCAGCAGTCCTTCTAGCGGGAGATCCTACAATGAGCAGTTCTTC. The chain uses TRBV28 and TRBJ2-1; 10 bases agree with TRBD2. V was pared by 5 bases and J by 1 base, with 5 bases of the junction left unmatched. The CDR3 length is 16 residues. CDR1 and CDR2 (germline): MDHEN, SYDVKM.

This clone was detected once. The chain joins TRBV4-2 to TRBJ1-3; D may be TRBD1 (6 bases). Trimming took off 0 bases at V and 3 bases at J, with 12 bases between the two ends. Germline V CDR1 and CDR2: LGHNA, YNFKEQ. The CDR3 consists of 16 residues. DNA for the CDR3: TGTGCCAGCAGCCAAGACTTCGGGGGGCTTGGAAACACCATATATTTT. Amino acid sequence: CASSQDFGGLGNTIYF.

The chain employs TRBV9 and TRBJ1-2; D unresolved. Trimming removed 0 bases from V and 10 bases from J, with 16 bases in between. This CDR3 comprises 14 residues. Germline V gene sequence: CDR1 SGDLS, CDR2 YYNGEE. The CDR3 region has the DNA TGTGCCAGCAGCGTAGCGCAGGAATCTATGGACTACACCTTC. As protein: CASSVAQESMDYTF.

The CDR3 sequence is CSASGRTGTPPYGYTF. The DNA of the CDR3 is TGCAGTGCTAGTGGCAGGACAGGAACCCCGCCCTATGGCTACACCTTC. V and J are TRBV20-1 and TRBJ1-2, with 7 positions matching TRBD1. The V gene end was trimmed by 3 bases and the J gene end by 4 bases; junction bases not matched to a gene: 14. Per the germline V gene, CDR1 is DFQATT and CDR2 is SNEGSKA (reference sequence). The CDR3 runs to 16 residues.

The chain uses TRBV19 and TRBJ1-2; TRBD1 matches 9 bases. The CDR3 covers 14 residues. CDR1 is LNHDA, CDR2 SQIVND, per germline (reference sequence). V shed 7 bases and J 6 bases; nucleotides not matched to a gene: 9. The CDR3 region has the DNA TGTGCCAGTATCTCCACGGACAGGGGAAATGGCTACACCTTC. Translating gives CASISTDRGNGYTF.

The CDR3 loop is CASRSTGVETQYF. The CDR3 DNA follows: TGTGCCAGTAGATCGACAGGGGTGGAGACCCAGTACTTC. The J gene is TRBJ2-5, the V gene TRBV19; 8 positions agree with TRBD1. From germline, CDR1 is LNHDA and CDR2 SQIVND (reference sequence). V lost 6 bases and J lost 5; bases outside the gene matches: 5. This CDR3 contains 13 residues.

As DNA, the CDR3 is TGTGCCAGCAGCTCCGCCCGGGATCAGCCCCAGCATTTT. Translated: CASSSARDQPQHF. The chain links TRBV3-1 (or the pseudogene TRBV3-2) to TRBJ1-5; D is uncertain. Germline V gives CDR1 LGHDT, CDR2 YNNKEL (reference sequence). Trimming removed 5 bases from V and 5 bases from J, with 10 bases in between. The CDR3 is 13 residues long.

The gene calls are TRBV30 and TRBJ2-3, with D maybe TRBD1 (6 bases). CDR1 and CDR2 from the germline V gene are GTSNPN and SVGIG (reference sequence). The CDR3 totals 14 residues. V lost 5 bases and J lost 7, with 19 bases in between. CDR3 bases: TGTGCCTGGGGAAATACAGGGACGATGAATACGCAGTATTTT. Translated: CAWGNTGTMNTQYF. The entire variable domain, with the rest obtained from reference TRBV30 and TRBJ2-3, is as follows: SQTIHQWPATLVQPVGSPLSLECTVEGTSNPNLYWYRQAAGRGLQLLFYSVGIGQISSEVPQNLSASRPQDRQFILSSKKLLLSDSGFYLCAWGNTGTMNTQYFGPGTRLTVL.